This paragraph reports one T cell receptor (beta chain). Antigen specificity is unknown. The data belong to a study of cytomegalovirus exposure and HLA in healthy donors. PCR primers comprised 60 Vbeta and 13 Jbeta primers. The table came from immunoSEQ multiplex PCR; TCRdb's copy has only in-frame clones and leaves some out. This table holds around 53,000 clones. Study-wide points: Researchers left out some V segments, among them TRBV6-2 and TRBV6-3, as indistinguishable.

The V gene lost 3 bases and the J gene lost 0 bases, with 9 bases spanning the gap. Germline V CDR1 and CDR2: SGHRS, YFSETQ. The CDR3 is 14 residues long. This TCR was sampled from a woman in her thirties in good health and CMV-seropositive. Source material: PBMCs. This sequence joins TRBV5-1 and TRBJ1-2; tentatively, D is TRBD1 (6 bases). CDR3 bases: TGCGCCAGCAGCTCGGGACACTCTAACTATGGCTACACCTTC. Translating it yields CASSSGHSNYGYTF.